A single sample is the source of the 16 T cell receptor beta chains below, sequenced in a study of Ad26.COV2.S vaccination and SARS-CoV-2 variants. Sequencing used immunoSEQ multiplex PCR; TCRdb keeps in-frame clones, though not all of them. The data show 300,000 to 350,000 clones, more than 70% seen once. Treatment of the sample: around 19 received Ad26.COV2.S at low or high dose, single or two shots; several received placebo; per-sample allocation not given. Collection of the samples took place on day 63 after the first injection of vaccine or placebo. The starting material was peripheral blood, obtained in a trial of Ad26.COV2.S vaccine versus placebo. Receptors originate from a person between 18 and 60 years old who received the Ad26.COV2.S COVID-19 vaccine or a placebo.

The rearrangement joins TRBV5-1 to TRBJ2-3; no reliable D call. Per the germline V gene, CDR1 is SGHRS and CDR2 is YFSETQ. The CDR3 runs to 14 residues. Trimming took off 0 bases at V and 7 bases at J, with 12 bases between the two ends. This CDR3 reads CASSLGDHQNTQYF. The CDR3 DNA reads TGCGCCAGCAGCTTGGGGGATCATCAAAATACGCAGTATTTT.

The gene calls are TRBV7-9 and TRBJ2-2; D is possibly TRBD1 (5 bases). This CDR3 is built from 14 residues. Germline V lookup: CDR1 SEHNR, CDR2 FQNEAQ (reference sequence). Between the trimmed V and J ends, which lost 5 bases and 2 bases, there was a span of 9 bases. The CDR3 bases are TGTGCCAGCAGCCGTCAGGGCAACACCGGGGAGCTGTTTTTT. It specifies CASSRQGNTGELFF.

This chain connects TRBV5-1 to TRBJ1-1; weak D call: TRBD1 (5 bases). The CDR3 runs to 14 residues. The V and J ends lost 7 bases and 1 base respectively, with 14 bases between them. Germline V gives CDR1 SGHRS, CDR2 YFSETQ. CDR3 region: CASGENRWNTEAFF. The DNA for the CDR3 is TGCGCCAGCGGAGAAAACAGGTGGAACACTGAAGCTTTCTTT. Full variable domain (remainder filled in from reference TRBV5-1 and TRBJ1-1): KAGVTQTPRYLIKTRGQQVTLSCSPISGHRSVSWYQQTPGQGLQFLFEYFSETQRNKGNFPGRFSGRQFSNSRSEMNVSTLELGDSALYLCASGENRWNTEAFFGQGTRLTVV.

The chain joins TRBV7-9 to TRBJ1-5; 8 bases line up with TRBD1. The CDR3 consists of 15 residues. The V segment lost 1 base and the J segment 4 bases; nucleotides outside the gene matches: 3. Germline CDR1 is SEHNR and CDR2 is FQNEAQ (reference sequence). CDR3 region: CASSLGRTGNQPQHF. Here the CDR3 DNA reads TGTGCCAGCAGCTTAGGGAGGACAGGGAATCAGCCCCAGCATTTT.

Only a few counts were recorded for this clone. The chain joins TRBV5-1 to TRBJ2-1; TRBD1 aligns across 7 bases. The trim removed 0 bases at V and 7 bases at J, leaving 7 bases unmatched. The germline V gene encodes CDR1 SGHRS and CDR2 YFSETQ. The CDR3 extends over 15 amino acids. CDR3 nucleotides: TGCGCCAGCAGCTTGGGAGGGGGCCGAGGGAATGAGCAGTTCTTC. This translates into CASSLGGGRGNEQFF.

The chain couples TRBV27 to TRBJ1-1, with D unresolved. Trimming shortened V by 3 bases and J by 6 bases, and 17 bases separated the two germline ends. The CDR3 consists of 15 residues. The V gene's germline CDR1 is MNHEY and CDR2 SMNVEV (reference sequence). The CDR3 protein is CASSLSNPKDSEAFF. CDR3 coding DNA: TGTGCCAGCAGTTTGTCTAACCCGAAAGATTCTGAAGCTTTCTTT.

This chain connects TRBV7-9 to TRBJ1-1; the D is unclear. Trimming removed 5 bases at V and 3 bases at J, with 10 bases between. There are 13 residues in the CDR3. CDR1 SEHNR and CDR2 FQNEAQ come from the germline V gene (reference sequence). CDR3 DNA sequence: TGTGCCAGCAGCCGGCTTTCAGACACTGAAGCTTTCTTT. Its protein product is CASSRLSDTEAFF.

This chain uses TRBV3-1 (or the pseudogene TRBV3-2) with TRBJ2-7; D not certain. The CDR3 has 12 residues. In germline, CDR1 is LGHDT, CDR2 YNNKEL (reference sequence). Trimming stripped 3 bases from V and 4 bases from J, with 7 bases between. The CDR3 sequence is CASSHYVYEQYF. DNA of the CDR3: TGTGCCAGCAGCCACTATGTTTACGAGCAGTACTTC.

The J gene is TRBJ1-3, the V gene TRBV6-6; D might be TRBD1 (6 bases). Per the germline V gene, CDR1 is MNHNY and CDR2 is SVGAGI (reference sequence). V was clipped by 0 bases and J by 0 bases, with 9 bases between them. The length of the CDR3 is 16 residues. The CDR3 DNA reads TGTGCCAGCAGTTACTCGGACAGCAACTCTGGAAACACCATATATTTT. It encodes CASSYSDSNSGNTIYF.

This chain uses TRBV5-4 with TRBJ2-7, with TRBD1 matching 9 bases. Germline loops: CDR1 SGHNT, CDR2 YYREEE (reference sequence). CDR3 length: 15 amino acids. The trim removed 3 bases at V and 0 bases at J, leaving 4 bases unmatched. CDR3 amino acids: CASSSGTGNSYEQYF. CDR3 in DNA: TGTGCCAGCAGCTCCGGGACAGGGAACTCCTACGAGCAGTACTTC.

V gene TRBV19 combines with J gene TRBJ2-7; unclear D gene. Germline CDR1 reads LNHDA; CDR2 reads SQIVND (reference sequence). CDR3 size: 15 residues. V gave up 3 bases and J gave up 0 bases, with 12 bases separating them. CDR3 amino acids: CASSISGGLSYEQYF. The CDR3 DNA is TGTGCCAGTAGTATTTCGGGCGGCCTCTCCTACGAGCAGTACTTC.

This CDR3 reads CASSFPGENIQYF. In DNA, the CDR3 is TGTGCCAGCAGTTTCCCAGGGGAAAACATTCAGTACTTC. The gene calls are TRBV28 and TRBJ2-4, with TRBD1 as a possible D gene (6 bases). Germline V gene lookup returns CDR1 MDHEN and CDR2 SYDVKM. The CDR3 extends over 13 amino acids. V lost 3 bases to trimming and J lost 5 bases, with 8 bases between them.

This chain joins TRBV12-3 or TRBV12-4 and TRBJ2-7, with D possibly TRBD1 on 5 matching bases. Trimming stripped 4 bases from V and 10 bases from J, with 11 bases between. This CDR3 is built from 11 residues. DNA for the CDR3: TGTGCCAGCAGTTCGGACACCCGCCAGTACTTC. The encoded protein is CASSSDTRQYF.

This chain uses TRBV5-6 with TRBJ2-3; TRBD1 or TRBD2 may be the D gene (5 bases each). Germline V gene data show CDR1 as SGHDT and CDR2 as YYEEEE. The CDR3 contains 15 residues. V lost 3 bases and J 0 bases, leaving 11 bases between the germline ends. CDR3 bases: TGTGCCAGCAGCTCGGGACGGGAAAGCACAGATACGCAGTATTTT. Amino acid sequence: CASSSGRESTDTQYF.

The rearrangement joins TRBV30 to TRBJ1-3; the D is unclear. The CDR3 is 15 residues long. V lost 2 bases and J lost 2, with 13 bases in between. Germline V gives CDR1 GTSNPN, CDR2 SVGIG (reference sequence). CDR3 bases: TGTGCCTGGAGTCCCCTCGGGGTCACTGGAAACACCATATATTTT. It encodes CAWSPLGVTGNTIYF.

The J gene is TRBJ1-5, the V gene TRBV25-1, with 9 positions matching TRBD1. With 6 bases clipped from V and 7 bases from J, the junction kept 1 base outside the gene matches. The CDR3 covers 12 residues. Per germline, CDR1 MGHDK and CDR2 SYGVNS. The CDR3 region is CASSGTGQPQHF. In nucleotides, the CDR3 is TGTGCCAGCAGCGGGACAGGGCAGCCCCAGCATTTT.